This T cell receptor beta chain appears in the sequencing data of a study of blood T cell repertoires in COVID-19. TCRdb's copy holds only in-frame clones and misses some; the assay was immunoSEQ multiplex PCR. The table lists under 250,000 clones, about 80% of them singletons. The sequenced material came from peripheral blood. The origin of this receptor is a woman aged 25 to 39 who had recovered from COVID-19.

For the CDR3, the DNA is TGTGCCTGGAGTAGCCGGGGATATAACTATGGCTACACCTTC. This translates into CAWSSRGYNYGYTF. The chain combines TRBV30 with TRBJ1-2; no firm D call. The CDR3 covers 14 residues. Trimming shortened V by 2 bases and J by 1 base, and 11 bases separated the two germline ends. Germline-derived CDR1 and CDR2 are GTSNPN and SVGIG (reference sequence). The full variable domain, rest sourced from reference TRBV30 and TRBJ1-2, is SQTIHQWPATLVQPVGSPLSLECTVEGTSNPNLYWYRQAAGRGLQLLFYSVGIGQISSEVPQNLSASRPQDRQFILSSKKLLLSDSGFYLCAWSSRGYNYGYTFGSGTRLTVV.